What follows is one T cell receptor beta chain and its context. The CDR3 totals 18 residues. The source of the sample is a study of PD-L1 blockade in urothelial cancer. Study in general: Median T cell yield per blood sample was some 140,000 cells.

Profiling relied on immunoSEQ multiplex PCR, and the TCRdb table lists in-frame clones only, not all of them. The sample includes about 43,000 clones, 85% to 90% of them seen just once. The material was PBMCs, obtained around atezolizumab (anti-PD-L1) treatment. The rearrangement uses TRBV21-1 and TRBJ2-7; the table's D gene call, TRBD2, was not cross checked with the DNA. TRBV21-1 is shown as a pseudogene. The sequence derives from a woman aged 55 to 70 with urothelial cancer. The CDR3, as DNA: TGTGCCAGCAGCATCCAGGAGGGCACAACACCTTCAACCTACGAGCAGTACTTC. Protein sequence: CASSIQEGTTPSTYEQYF.